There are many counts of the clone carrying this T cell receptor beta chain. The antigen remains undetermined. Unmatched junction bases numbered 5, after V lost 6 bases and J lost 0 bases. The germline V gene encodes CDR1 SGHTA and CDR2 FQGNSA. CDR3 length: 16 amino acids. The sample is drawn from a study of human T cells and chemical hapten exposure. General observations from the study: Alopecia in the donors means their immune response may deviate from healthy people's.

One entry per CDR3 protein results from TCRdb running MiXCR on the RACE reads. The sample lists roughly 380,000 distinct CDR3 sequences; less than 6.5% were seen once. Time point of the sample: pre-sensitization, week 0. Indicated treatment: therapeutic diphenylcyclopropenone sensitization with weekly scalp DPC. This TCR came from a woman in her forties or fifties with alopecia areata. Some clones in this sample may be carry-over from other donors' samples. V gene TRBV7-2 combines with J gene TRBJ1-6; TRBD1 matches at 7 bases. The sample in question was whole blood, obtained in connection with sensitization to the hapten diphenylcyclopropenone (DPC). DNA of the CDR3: TGTGCCAGCAGGCCGACAGGGAGCTCCTATAATTCACCCCTCCACTTT. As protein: CASRPTGSSYNSPLHF. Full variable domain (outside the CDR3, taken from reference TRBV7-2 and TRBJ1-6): GAGVSQSPSNKVTEKGKDVELRCDPISGHTALYWYRQSLGQGLEFLIYFQGNSAPDKSGLPSDRFSAERTGGSVSTLTIQRTQQEDSAVYLCASRPTGSSYNSPLHFGNGTRLTVT.